Reported below is one TCR beta chain. These data come from a study of cytomegalovirus exposure and HLA in healthy donors. Use of 60 Vbeta and 13 Jbeta primers characterized the PCR. The assay was immunoSEQ multiplex PCR, and TCRdb's table has in-frame clones only and misses some. This sample carries roughly 150,000 clones, around two thirds of them seen once, and the ten largest clones take 1.5% to 2%. The CDR3 is 14 amino acids. Germline trimming cut 4 bases from V and 3 bases from J; bases unmatched to any gene: 4. The V gene's germline CDR1 is SGHDT and CDR2 YYEEEE. This TCR was recovered from a woman between 18 and 29 years old in good health and CMV-seronegative. This chain links TRBV5-6 with TRBJ1-5, with 7 nucleotides matching TRBD1. The sequenced material came from PBMCs. CDR3: CASSLGQINQPQHF. The CDR3 DNA sequence: TGTGCCAGCAGCCTGGGACAGATCAATCAGCCCCAGCATTTT.